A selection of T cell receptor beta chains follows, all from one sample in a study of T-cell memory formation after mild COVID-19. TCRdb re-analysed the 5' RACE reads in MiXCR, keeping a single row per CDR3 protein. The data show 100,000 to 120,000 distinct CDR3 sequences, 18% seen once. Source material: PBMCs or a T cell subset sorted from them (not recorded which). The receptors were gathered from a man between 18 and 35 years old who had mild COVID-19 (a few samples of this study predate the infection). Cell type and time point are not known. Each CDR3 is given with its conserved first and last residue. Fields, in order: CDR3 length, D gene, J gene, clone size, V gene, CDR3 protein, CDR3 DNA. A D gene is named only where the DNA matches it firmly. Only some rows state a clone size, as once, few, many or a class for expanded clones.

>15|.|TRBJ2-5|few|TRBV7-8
CASSLDLDTFGTQYF
TGTGCCAGCAGCTTAGATCTGGATACCTTCGGGACCCAGTACTTC
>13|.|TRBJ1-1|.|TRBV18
CASSPWDNFEAFF
TGTGCCAGCTCACCTTGGGACAATTTTGAAGCTTTCTTT
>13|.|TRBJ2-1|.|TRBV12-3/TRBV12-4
CASGTRPGGEQFF
TGTGCCAGCGGTACACGGCCCGGGGGTGAGCAGTTCTTC
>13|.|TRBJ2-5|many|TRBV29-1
CSVDNAGGETQYF
TGCAGCGTTGATAATGCAGGAGGAGAGACCCAGTACTTC
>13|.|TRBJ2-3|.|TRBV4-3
CASSQDLGDTQYF
TGCGCCAGCAGCCAAGATCTAGGGGATACGCAGTATTTT
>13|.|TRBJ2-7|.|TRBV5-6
CASSPGSPYEQYF
TGTGCCAGCAGCCCCGGGTCCCCCTACGAGCAGTACTTC
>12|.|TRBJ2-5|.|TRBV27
CASSLTGKTQYF
TGTGCCAGCAGCCTAACAGGGAAGACCCAGTACTTC
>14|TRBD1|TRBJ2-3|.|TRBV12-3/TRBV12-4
CASSSGQGGDTQYF
TGTGCCAGCAGTTCGGGACAGGGAGGGGATACGCAGTATTTT
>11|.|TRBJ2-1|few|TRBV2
CASSVYNEQFF
TGTGCCAGCAGTGTTTACAATGAGCAGTTCTTC
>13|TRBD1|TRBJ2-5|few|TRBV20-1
CSATTGGAETQYF
TGCAGTGCAACGACAGGGGGCGCGGAGACCCAGTACTTC